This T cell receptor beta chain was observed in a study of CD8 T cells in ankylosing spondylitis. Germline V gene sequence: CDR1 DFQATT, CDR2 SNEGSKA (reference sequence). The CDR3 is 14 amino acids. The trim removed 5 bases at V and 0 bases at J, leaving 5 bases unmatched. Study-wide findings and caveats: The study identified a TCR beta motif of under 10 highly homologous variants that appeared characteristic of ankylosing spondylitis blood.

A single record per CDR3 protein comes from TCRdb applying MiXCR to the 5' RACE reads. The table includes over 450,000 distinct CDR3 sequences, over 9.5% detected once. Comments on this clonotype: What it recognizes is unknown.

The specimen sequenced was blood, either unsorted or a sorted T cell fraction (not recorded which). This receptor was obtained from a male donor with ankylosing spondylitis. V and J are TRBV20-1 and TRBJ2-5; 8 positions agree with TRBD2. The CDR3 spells CSAGPGGDQETQYF. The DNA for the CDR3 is TGCAGTGCTGGCCCGGGGGGGGACCAAGAGACCCAGTACTTC.